This T cell receptor beta chain was sequenced in a study of cytomegalovirus exposure and HLA in healthy donors. Notes on the study in general: The Asian-associated ancestry cluster reportedly had fewer N-insertions than the roughly 720-donor mean in a later analysis.

On this clone: What it recognizes is unknown.

In the PCR, 60 Vbeta and 13 Jbeta primers were used. The data were produced by immunoSEQ multiplex PCR, yet TCRdb's version contains in-frame clones alone and is incomplete. Of 150,000 to 200,000 clones in the sample, less than 80% were seen once. CDR3 length equals 15 residues. CDR1 and CDR2 from the germline V gene are LNHDA and SQIVND (reference sequence). V dropped 6 bases and J dropped 6 bases, with 21 bases sitting between them. This sequence joins TRBV19 and TRBJ2-7, with D perhaps TRBD2 (7 bases). The specimen sequenced was PBMCs. The TCR originated in a woman aged 40 to 49 in good health and CMV-seronegative. The CDR3 DNA follows: TGTGCCAGTAGCTTCAACAGGGAGGGTATGGGCGAGCAGTACTTC. The encoded protein is CASSFNREGMGEQYF.